Each of the 18 T cell receptor beta chains below was sequenced from the same sample in a study of blood T cells in healthy people across ages. Together with a sample-barcoded 5' primer, a J-beta primer mix was included in a second PCR lasting about 6 to 11 cycles. TCRdb independently ran MiXCR on the 5' RACE reads; one entry per CDR3 protein. Counted here are about a million distinct CDR3 sequences, 45% to 50% occurring once; the ten biggest clones make up roughly 13%. Specimen: blood. These receptors were taken from a man between 25 and 39 years old in good health.

The chain combines TRBV5-6 with TRBJ2-1, with D maybe TRBD2 (5 bases). CDR1 is SGHDT, CDR2 YYEEEE, per germline. Trimming removed 5 bases at V and 7 bases at J, with 10 bases between. The CDR3 runs 12 residues. The CDR3 reads CASRREGNEQFF. The CDR3 nucleotides read TGTGCCAGCAGAAGAGAGGGAAATGAGCAGTTCTTC.

Worth noting for this clonotype: This sequence may be a read error, since a much larger clone differs from it by one base. The rearrangement uses TRBV27 and TRBJ2-5; 8 nucleotides agree with TRBD2. CDR3 size: 16 residues. The V gene's germline CDR1 is MNHEY and CDR2 SMNVEV (reference sequence). Trimming at V came to 2 bases and at J to 11 bases, leaving 16 bases not matched to a gene. The CDR3 DNA reads TGTGCCAGCAGTTTAATGGCGGGGGGCATATACAATGAGCAGTACTTC. This sequence encodes CASSLMAGGIYNEQYF.

This clonotype was counted between two and nine times. The chain carries TRBV20-1 and TRBJ2-5; TRBD2 agrees at 7 bases. This CDR3 region has 14 residues. Germline values: CDR1 DFQATT, CDR2 SNEGSKA (reference sequence). Trimming took 2 bases from V and 1 from J; bases not matched to a gene: 4. This chain's CDR3 is CSARSGRGQETQYF. The CDR3 DNA sequence: TGCAGTGCTAGATCTGGGAGGGGCCAAGAGACCCAGTACTTC.

This clonotype was seen ten or more times. V usage is TRBV5-1 and J usage is TRBJ1-1, with unresolved D. The germline V gene encodes CDR1 SGHRS and CDR2 YFSETQ. Trimming took 2 bases from V and 1 from J, leaving 12 bases between them. The CDR3 sequence is 15 residues long. CDR3 bases: TGCGCCAGCAGCTTTGTGGCAGAGTCGAACACTGAAGCTTTCTTT. Protein: CASSFVAESNTEAFF.

The chain combines TRBV12-3 or TRBV12-4 with TRBJ1-1; D ambiguous. V lost 1 base, J lost 3 bases, and 12 bases lay in between. The CDR3 totals 15 residues. The DNA for the CDR3 is TGTGCCAGCAGTTTAGACAGCACCTTTTACACTGAAGCTTTCTTT. This sequence encodes CASSLDSTFYTEAFF.

The rearrangement joins TRBV9 to TRBJ2-5, with TRBD2 as a possible D gene (7 bases). Germline CDR1 SGDLS, CDR2 YYNGEE. This CDR3 region has 13 residues. The V end lost 6 bases, the J end lost 7 bases, and 16 bases lay between the germline ends. CDR3 in DNA: TGTGCCAGCAACCCACGGGGGGCCGGGACCCAGTACTTC. Translation: CASNPRGAGTQYF.

The chain couples TRBV4-2 to TRBJ1-4, with D perhaps matching TRBD1 (5 bases). CDR1 and CDR2 from the germline V gene are LGHNA and YNFKEQ. The CDR3 contains 17 residues. Trimming removed 1 base from V and 3 bases from J, with 15 bases in between. The CDR3 sequence: CASSQVSGRGPNEKLFF. The CDR3, as DNA: TGTGCCAGCAGCCAAGTTTCAGGGAGGGGCCCTAATGAAAAACTGTTTTTT.

This clonotype was counted only a few times. The rearrangement links TRBV20-1 to TRBJ2-1; D could derive from TRBD1 or TRBD2 (6 bases each). Germline values: CDR1 DFQATT, CDR2 SNEGSKA (reference sequence). This CDR3 has 12 amino acids. V gave up 3 bases and J gave up 9 bases, with 12 bases separating them. The DNA for the CDR3 is TGCAGTGCTAGTAAGGGGGGTATTGAGCAGTTCTTC. It codes for CSASKGGIEQFF.

V and J are TRBV12-3 or TRBV12-4 and TRBJ2-3; 7 bases are a match to TRBD1. This CDR3 has 12 residues. V lost 8 bases and J lost 6; bases outside the gene matches: 5. This CDR3 reads CASGRGLDTQYF. DNA for the CDR3: TGTGCCAGCGGCAGGGGGTTGGATACGCAGTATTTT.

This clonotype appeared many times. This chain uses TRBV4-1 with TRBJ2-3; TRBD2 aligns across 8 bases. Trimming took 0 bases from V and 2 from J; bases not matched to a gene: 4. CDR3 size: 16 residues. Germline V gene data show CDR1 as MGHRA and CDR2 as YSYEKL. The CDR3 is CASSQEERGPTDTQYF. The CDR3 DNA reads TGCGCCAGCAGCCAAGAAGAGCGGGGGCCCACAGATACGCAGTATTTT.

V is TRBV7-2 and J is TRBJ1-5; TRBD1 might be the D (6 bases). Germline values: CDR1 SGHTA, CDR2 FQGNSA. The CDR3 totals 16 residues. V lost 3 bases and J lost 4, with 16 bases in between. CDR3 in amino acids: CASSLNGGEVNQPQHF. CDR3 coding DNA: TGTGCCAGCAGCTTGAACGGGGGCGAAGTGAATCAGCCCCAGCATTTT.

This clonotype was detected a few times. The genes are TRBV12-3 or TRBV12-4 and TRBJ2-2; D is perhaps TRBD2 (7 bases). The CDR3 spans 14 residues. V dropped 0 bases and J dropped 6 bases, with 8 bases sitting between them. CDR3 DNA: TGTGCCAGCAGTTTAGCGGGGGGGCCCGGGGAGCTGTTTTTT. Residues: CASSLAGGPGELFF.

This clonotype has more than one count but fewer than ten. The chain links TRBV5-1 to TRBJ2-1, with D perhaps assigned TRBD1 or TRBD2 (5 bases each). The V gene's germline CDR1 is SGHRS and CDR2 YFSETQ. The CDR3 covers 15 residues. V was shortened by 3 bases and J by 6 bases, with 16 bases between the two germline ends. The CDR3 is CASSSLGDRVNEQFF. Here the CDR3 DNA reads TGCGCCAGCAGCTCGCTGGGGGACCGGGTCAATGAGCAGTTCTTC. The full variable domain, in which reference TRBV5-1 and TRBJ2-1 provide the parts outside the CDR3, is KAGVTQTPRYLIKTRGQQVTLSCSPISGHRSVSWYQQTPGQGLQFLFEYFSETQRNKGNFPGRFSGRQFSNSRSEMNVSTLELGDSALYLCASSSLGDRVNEQFFGPGTRLTVL.

This clonotype was picked up a small number of times. This chain connects TRBV6-1 to TRBJ1-4; D gene unclear. V gave up 8 bases and J gave up 5 bases, with 18 bases separating them. The germline V gene encodes CDR1 MNHNS and CDR2 SASEGT. The CDR3 length is 15 residues. CDR3 protein: CASGVPVGLNEKLFF. The CDR3 coding sequence is TGTGCCAGCGGAGTCCCAGTGGGTCTAAATGAAAAACTGTTTTTT.

This clonotype showed up just a few times. The chain uses TRBV20-1 and TRBJ1-2; 9 bases match TRBD1. CDR1 and CDR2 from the germline V gene are DFQATT and SNEGSKA (reference sequence). CDR3 size: 13 residues. Trimming removed 3 bases from V and 8 bases from J; junction bases left unmatched: 7. For the CDR3, the DNA is TGCAGTGCTAGGTCCGGGACAGGGAGCGGCTACACCTTC. Translation: CSARSGTGSGYTF.

This clonotype was picked up a small number of times. This chain uses TRBV3-1 with TRBJ2-6; 7 bases are shared with TRBD2. V was pared by 2 bases and J by 2 bases, with 15 bases of the junction left unmatched. The germline V gene encodes CDR1 LGHDT and CDR2 YNNKEL (reference sequence). The length of the CDR3 is 20 residues. In DNA form, the CDR3 reads TGTGCCAGCAGCCAACGCTCTCTAGCGGATATTAAAACTGGGGCCAACGTCCTGACTTTC. It codes for CASSQRSLADIKTGANVLTF.

This rearrangement joins TRBV2 to TRBJ2-1; 9 bases match TRBD2. The CDR3 spans 16 residues. V was pared by 0 bases and J by 5 bases, with 5 bases of the junction left unmatched. Germline values: CDR1 SNHLY, CDR2 FYNNEI. This CDR3 is CASSEATGLAHNEQFF. CDR3 coding DNA: TGTGCCAGCAGTGAAGCCACGGGACTAGCCCACAATGAGCAGTTCTTC.

V usage is TRBV7-2 and J usage is TRBJ1-5; 7 bases map to TRBD1. The CDR3 has 14 residues. Looked up from germline, CDR1 is SGHTA and CDR2 is FQGNSA. J was trimmed by 6 bases and V by 5 bases; bases with no gene match: 7. The CDR3 nucleotides read TGTGCCAGCAGCCGAACAGGGGCGGGTCAGCCCCAGCATTTT. Protein product: CASSRTGAGQPQHF. The variable domain in full, completed from reference TRBV7-2 and TRBJ1-5, reads GAGVSQSPSNKVTEKGKDVELRCDPISGHTALYWYRQSLGQGLEFLIYFQGNSAPDKSGLPSDRFSAERTGGSVSTLTIQRTQQEDSAVYLCASSRTGAGQPQHFGDGTRLSIL.